The 24 T cell receptor beta chains below were found in one sample sequenced in a study of OX40 agonist ivuxolimab in advanced cancers. Here immunoSEQ multiplex PCR was the method, and the copy in TCRdb shows in-frame clones only, minus some. The profile shows nearly 55,000 clones, 70% to 90% of them singletons. This material consisted of CD4+ or CD8+ T cells sorted from blood, taken in a trial of the OX40 agonist ivuxolimab. These receptors were collected from an adult with an advanced solid tumor such as melanoma, head and neck, liver or kidney cancer.

DNA of the CDR3: TGTGCCAGCAGCCGAACCGCAGTTGGCACTGAAGCTTTCTTT. This codes for CASSRTAVGTEAFF. This chain links TRBV27 with TRBJ1-1; D gene ambiguous. The CDR3 runs 14 residues. V was shortened by 6 bases and J by 4 bases, with 15 bases between the two germline ends. The germline V gene encodes CDR1 MNHEY and CDR2 SMNVEV (reference sequence).

This chain joins TRBV5-1 and TRBJ1-3; 9 bases are a match to TRBD1. Germline V CDR1 and CDR2: SGHRS, YFSETQ. Trimming cost V 3 bases and J 5 bases; bases outside gene matches: 15. CDR3 size: 18 residues. CDR3 sequence reads: CASSYKGPGQGGRNTIYF. CDR3 nucleotide sequence: TGCGCCAGCAGCTATAAAGGTCCGGGACAGGGAGGCCGAAACACCATATATTTT.

This clone has a single count. The chain employs TRBV28 and TRBJ2-3; D gene unclear. The CDR3 extends over 13 amino acids. V was cut by 3 bases and J by 7 bases, with 11 bases left in between. Per the germline V gene, CDR1 is MDHEN and CDR2 is SYDVKM. CDR3 DNA: TGTGCCAGCAGTTTCTTGGTGTCTAATACGCAGTATTTT. Amino acids: CASSFLVSNTQYF. Full variable domain (missing parts from reference TRBV28 and TRBJ2-3): DVKVTQSSRYLVKRTGEKVFLECVQDMDHENMFWYRQDPGLGLRLIYFSYDVKMKEKGDIPEGYSVSREKKERFSLILESASTNQTSMYLCASSFLVSNTQYFGPGTRLTVL.

The chain joins TRBV25-1 to TRBJ1-5; D perhaps matches TRBD1 (6 bases). Germline lookup yields CDR1 MGHDK and CDR2 SYGVNS. The CDR3 contains 14 residues. V lost 3 bases and J 2 bases, leaving 8 bases between the germline ends. Here the CDR3 reads CASSEAGGNQPQHF. The CDR3 DNA is TGTGCCAGCAGTGAGGCAGGGGGCAATCAGCCCCAGCATTTT.

This chain links TRBV19 with TRBJ2-2; no reliable D call. Germline V lookup: CDR1 LNHDA, CDR2 SQIVND (reference sequence). Trimming took 6 bases from V and 1 from J, leaving 12 bases between them. This CDR3 has 15 amino acids. CDR3 sequence: CASRTVQKNTGELFF. DNA of the CDR3: TGTGCCAGTAGGACCGTTCAGAAGAACACCGGGGAGCTGTTTTTT.

This chain connects TRBV6-5 to TRBJ1-2, with 8 bases matching TRBD1. CDR3 size: 14 residues. Germline V lookup: CDR1 MNHEY, CDR2 SVGAGI. With V trimmed by 5 bases and J by 6 bases, 8 bases remained unmatched. The CDR3 region has the DNA TGTGCCAGCAGTCCACGGCACAGGGGGGATGGCTACACCTTC. It translates to CASSPRHRGDGYTF.

CDR3 loop: CASSAGQGLHYGYTF. In nucleotides, the CDR3 is TGTGCCAGCAGTGCAGGACAGGGCCTCCACTATGGCTACACCTTC. The rearrangement links TRBV6-5 to TRBJ1-2; TRBD1 agrees at 8 bases. Germline lookup yields CDR1 MNHEY and CDR2 SVGAGI. The length of the CDR3 is 15 residues. Trimming at V came to 5 bases and at J to 3 bases, leaving 8 bases not matched to a gene.

V is TRBV28 and J is TRBJ1-2; possibly TRBD1 for D (6 bases). The CDR3 sequence is 14 residues long. Trimming left V 6 bases short and J 4 bases short, with 15 bases between. Germline V gene sequence: CDR1 MDHEN, CDR2 SYDVKM. This CDR3 is CASRYTQGIYGYTF. The CDR3 nucleotides are TGTGCCAGCAGATATACTCAGGGGATCTATGGCTACACCTTC.

Only a few counts were recorded for this clone. The gene calls are TRBV5-1 and TRBJ1-5; 8 bases map to TRBD1. The CDR3 covers 14 residues. CDR1 is SGHRS, CDR2 YFSETQ, per germline. The ends lost 2 bases at V and 4 bases at J; junction bases unmatched: 2. The CDR3 spells CASSLGDRNQPQHF. For the CDR3, the DNA is TGCGCCAGCAGCTTAGGGGACAGGAATCAGCCCCAGCATTTT.

The rearrangement links TRBV29-1 to TRBJ1-1; the D gene is possibly TRBD1 (6 bases). V was cut by 6 bases and J by 3 bases, with 11 bases left in between. There are 12 residues in the CDR3. Per germline, CDR1 SQVTM and CDR2 ANQGSEA. The CDR3 loop is CSVGTLDTEAFF. CDR3 DNA: TGCAGCGTCGGGACACTAGACACTGAAGCTTTCTTT.

The chain joins TRBV18 to TRBJ2-6, with D perhaps TRBD2 (5 bases). The CDR3 has 17 amino acids. CDR1 and CDR2 from the germline V gene are KGHSH and LQKENI. V gave up 0 bases and J gave up 3 bases, with 12 bases separating them. The CDR3 spells CASSPPSGENGANVLTF. In DNA form, the CDR3 reads TGTGCCAGCTCACCACCGAGTGGGGAGAATGGGGCCAACGTCCTGACTTTC. The full variable domain, its missing parts supplied by reference TRBV18 and TRBJ2-6, is NAGVMQNPRHLVRRRGQEARLRCSPMKGHSHVYWYRQLPEEGLKFMVYLQKENIIDESGMPKERFSAEFPKEGPSILRIQQVVRGDSAAYFCASSPPSGENGANVLTFGAGSRLTVL.

The chain couples TRBV28 to TRBJ1-2; TRBD1 is a possible D gene (5 bases). The V gene lost 5 bases and the J gene lost 4 bases, with 14 bases spanning the gap. The V gene's germline CDR1 is MDHEN and CDR2 SYDVKM. CDR3 size: 14 residues. CDR3 in amino acids: CASSKVRDIYGYTF. The CDR3 DNA sequence: TGTGCCAGCAGTAAGGTCAGGGATATCTATGGCTACACCTTC.

The chain links TRBV5-4 to TRBJ1-1; 7 bases match TRBD1. The CDR3 is made up of 15 amino acids. The junction had 7 bases not matched to a gene; V was cut back by 4 bases and J by 1 base. From germline, CDR1 is SGHNT and CDR2 YYREEE (reference sequence). CDR3 amino acids: CASSGRDSWNTEAFF. CDR3 bases: TGTGCCAGCAGCGGCCGGGACAGCTGGAACACTGAAGCTTTCTTT. The complete variable domain, with remaining parts taken from reference TRBV5-4 and TRBJ1-1, reads ETGVTQSPTHLIKTRGQQVTLRCSSQSGHNTVSWYQQALGQGPQFIFQYYREEENGRGNFPPRFSGLQFPNYSSELNVNALELDDSALYLCASSGRDSWNTEAFFGQGTRLTVV.

V is TRBV28 and J is TRBJ2-2; 8 bases are a match to TRBD1. The CDR3 length is 18 residues. In germline, CDR1 is MDHEN, CDR2 SYDVKM. V was clipped by 2 bases and J by 4 bases; unmatched bases: 12. CDR3 bases: TGTGCCAGCAGTTTACCCCCACTTGGACAGGGTGGCACCGGGGAGCTGTTTTTT. Residues: CASSLPPLGQGGTGELFF.

The V call is TRBV5-5, the J call TRBJ2-7; unclear D gene. V was clipped by 7 bases and J by 3 bases, with 8 bases between them. Germline CDR1 reads SGHKS; CDR2 reads YYEKEE (reference sequence). This CDR3 is 11 amino acids long. The CDR3 region is CASRQDYEQYF. In DNA form, the CDR3 reads TGTGCCAGCCGCCAAGACTACGAGCAGTACTTC.

The chain uses TRBV7-2 and TRBJ2-5, with a tentative D call TRBD2 (6 bases). The V gene's germline CDR1 is SGHTA and CDR2 FQGNSA. The ends were cut back, 8 bases at V and 1 base at J, with 26 bases in the middle. The CDR3 length is 18 residues. The CDR3 sequence: CASALPRRAGGPQETQYF. The CDR3 coding sequence is TGTGCCAGCGCATTACCCCGTAGGGCCGGGGGTCCCCAAGAGACCCAGTACTTC.

Sample share makes this clone medium-sized (0.01 to 0.1%). The chain employs TRBV5-1 and TRBJ2-1; D not certain. The ends were cut back, 6 bases at V and 0 bases at J, with 13 bases in the middle. The CDR3 is 15 residues long. Germline assignment: CDR1 SGHRS and CDR2 YFSETQ. The CDR3 region has the DNA TGCGCCAGCACTCCTCGGGCTAGCTCCTACAATGAGCAGTTCTTC. Residues: CASTPRASSYNEQFF.

This clone is categorized as medium-sized. The chain uses TRBV4-1 and TRBJ2-5, with D unresolved. The CDR3 totals 12 residues. V was trimmed by 1 base and J by 9 bases, leaving 9 bases between them. Germline assignment: CDR1 MGHRA and CDR2 YSYEKL. CDR3 amino acids: CASSQGVWPQYF. The CDR3 region has the DNA TGCGCCAGCAGCCAAGGGGTATGGCCCCAGTACTTC.

The table lists this clone with a few counts. The chain employs TRBV9 and TRBJ1-4; 7 bases are a match to TRBD1. CDR1 is SGDLS and CDR2 is YYNGEE in the germline V gene. V shed 3 bases, J shed 8 bases, and the junction held 10 bases outside the gene matches. This CDR3 has 15 amino acids. Here the CDR3 DNA reads TGTGCCAGCAGCGGTCAAGGGGGCGCTGGGGAAAAACTGTTTTTT. It translates to CASSGQGGAGEKLFF.

This chain links TRBV19 with TRBJ2-3, with D perhaps TRBD2 (5 bases). The CDR3 extends over 14 amino acids. The germline V gene has CDR1 LNHDA and CDR2 SQIVND (reference sequence). V lost 5 bases and J 1 base, leaving 10 bases between the germline ends. This CDR3 is CASSRDFGTDTQYF. As DNA, the CDR3 is TGTGCCAGTAGTCGGGATTTCGGCACAGATACGCAGTATTTT.

V is TRBV6-5 and J is TRBJ1-4; TRBD1 agrees at 8 bases. The CDR3 loop spans 14 amino acids. V was clipped by 6 bases and J by 8 bases; unmatched bases: 8. CDR1 MNHEY and CDR2 SVGAGI come from the germline V gene. The CDR3 region has the DNA TGTGCCAGCAGGGTGACAGGGGATGGAGAAAAACTGTTTTTT. Protein sequence: CASRVTGDGEKLFF.

In DNA form, the CDR3 reads TGTGCCAGCAGTTTCGGGACTGGCCAAGAGACCCAGTACTTC. Protein sequence: CASSFGTGQETQYF. The chain employs TRBV6-1 and TRBJ2-5; D is possibly TRBD2 (6 bases). Germline-derived CDR1 and CDR2 are MNHNS and SASEGT. The CDR3 runs to 14 residues. V was pared by 5 bases and J by 1 base, with 11 bases between.

This clone has more than one count but fewer than ten. V usage is TRBV29-1 and J usage is TRBJ1-2, with 10 bases matching TRBD1. Trimming cost V 7 bases and J 6 bases; bases outside gene matches: 11. This CDR3 is built from 14 residues. Germline V gene lookup returns CDR1 SQVTM and CDR2 ANQGSEA. CDR3 sequence reads: CSAGAGDRGNGYTF. The CDR3 DNA reads TGCAGCGCGGGGGCGGGGGACAGGGGCAATGGCTACACCTTC. Based on the CDR3 plus reference TRBV29-1 and TRBJ1-2, the full variable domain is SAVISQKPSRDICQRGTSLTIQCQVDSQVTMMFWYRQQPGQSLTLIATANQGSEATYESGFVIDKFPISRPNLTFSTLTVSNMSPEDSSIYLCSAGAGDRGNGYTFGSGTRLTVV.

Here the CDR3 reads CASSLDRNTEAFF. The CDR3 bases are TGTGCCAGCAGCCTGGACAGGAACACTGAAGCTTTCTTT. The V and J genes are TRBV7-7 and TRBJ1-1; D might be TRBD1 (6 bases). This CDR3 contains 13 residues. The germline V gene encodes CDR1 SSHAT and CDR2 FNYEAQ (reference sequence). Trimming took off 5 bases at V and 1 base at J, with 8 bases between the two ends.